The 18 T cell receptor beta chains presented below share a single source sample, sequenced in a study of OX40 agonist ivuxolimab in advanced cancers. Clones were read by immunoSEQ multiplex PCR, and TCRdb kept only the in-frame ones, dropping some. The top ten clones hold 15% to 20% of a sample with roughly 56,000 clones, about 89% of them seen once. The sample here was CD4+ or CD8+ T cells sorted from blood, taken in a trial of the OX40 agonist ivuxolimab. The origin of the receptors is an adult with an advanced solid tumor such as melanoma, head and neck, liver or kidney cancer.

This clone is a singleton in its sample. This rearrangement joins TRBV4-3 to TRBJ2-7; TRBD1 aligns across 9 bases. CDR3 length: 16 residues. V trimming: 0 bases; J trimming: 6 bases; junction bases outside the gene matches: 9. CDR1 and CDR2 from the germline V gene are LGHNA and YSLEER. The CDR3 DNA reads TGCGCCAGCAGCCAAGATACCGGGACAGGGTTGGGCGAGCAGTACTTC. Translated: CASSQDTGTGLGEQYF.

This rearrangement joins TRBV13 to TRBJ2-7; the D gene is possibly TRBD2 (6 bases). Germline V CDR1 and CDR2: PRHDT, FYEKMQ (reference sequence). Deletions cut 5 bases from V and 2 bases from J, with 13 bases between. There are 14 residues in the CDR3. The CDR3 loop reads CASSLASETYEQYF. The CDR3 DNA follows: TGTGCCAGCAGCCTTGCTAGCGAGACCTACGAGCAGTACTTC.

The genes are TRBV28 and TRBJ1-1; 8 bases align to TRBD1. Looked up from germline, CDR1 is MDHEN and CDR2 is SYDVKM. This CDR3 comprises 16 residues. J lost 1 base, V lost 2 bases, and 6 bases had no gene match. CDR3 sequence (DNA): TGTGCCAGCAGTTTACCGGGACAGGCCTCGAACACTGAAGCTTTCTTT. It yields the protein CASSLPGQASNTEAFF.

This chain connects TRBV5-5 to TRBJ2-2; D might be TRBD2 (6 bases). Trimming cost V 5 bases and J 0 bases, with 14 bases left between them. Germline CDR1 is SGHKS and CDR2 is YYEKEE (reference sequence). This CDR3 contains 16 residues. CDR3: CASSSGTGPNTGELFF. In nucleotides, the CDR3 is TGTGCCAGCAGTAGCGGTACAGGACCGAACACCGGGGAGCTGTTTTTT.

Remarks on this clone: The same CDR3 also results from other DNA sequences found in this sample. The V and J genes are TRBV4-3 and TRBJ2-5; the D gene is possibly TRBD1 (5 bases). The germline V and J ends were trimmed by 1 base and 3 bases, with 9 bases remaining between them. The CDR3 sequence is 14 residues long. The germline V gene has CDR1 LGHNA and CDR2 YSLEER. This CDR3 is CASSQGTGKETQYF. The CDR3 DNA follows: TGCGCCAGCAGCCAAGGTACAGGTAAAGAGACCCAGTACTTC.

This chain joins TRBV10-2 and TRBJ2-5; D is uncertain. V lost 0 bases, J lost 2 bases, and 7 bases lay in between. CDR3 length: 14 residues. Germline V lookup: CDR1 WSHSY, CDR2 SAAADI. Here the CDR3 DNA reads TGCGCCAGCAGTGAGTCAGGTTTACAAGAGACCCAGTACTTC. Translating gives CASSESGLQETQYF.

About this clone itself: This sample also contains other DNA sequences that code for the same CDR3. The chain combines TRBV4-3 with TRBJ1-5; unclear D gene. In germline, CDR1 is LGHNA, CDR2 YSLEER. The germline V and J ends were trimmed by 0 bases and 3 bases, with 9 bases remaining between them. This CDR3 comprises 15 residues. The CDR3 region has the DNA TGCGCCAGCAGCCAAGATAGAGTCAACAATCAGCCCCAGCATTTT. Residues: CASSQDRVNNQPQHF.

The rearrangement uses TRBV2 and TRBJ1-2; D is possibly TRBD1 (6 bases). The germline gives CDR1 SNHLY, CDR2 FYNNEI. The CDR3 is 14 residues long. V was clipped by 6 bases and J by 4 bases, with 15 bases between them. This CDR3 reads CASSRGGAFYGYTF. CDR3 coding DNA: TGTGCCAGCAGCCGCGGGGGGGCATTCTATGGCTACACCTTC. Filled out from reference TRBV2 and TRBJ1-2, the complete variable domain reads EPEVTQTPSHQVTQMGQEVILRCVPISNHLYFYWYRQILGQKVEFLVSFYNNEISEKSEIFDDQFSVERPDGSNFTLKIRSTKLEDSAMYFCASSRGGAFYGYTFGSGTRLTVV.

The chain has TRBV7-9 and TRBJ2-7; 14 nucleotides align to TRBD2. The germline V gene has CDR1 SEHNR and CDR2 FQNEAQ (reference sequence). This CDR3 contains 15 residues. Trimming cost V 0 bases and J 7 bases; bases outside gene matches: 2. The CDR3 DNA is TGTGCCAGCAGCTTAGCCGGGACTAGCGGGAGAGAGCAGTACTTC. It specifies CASSLAGTSGREQYF.

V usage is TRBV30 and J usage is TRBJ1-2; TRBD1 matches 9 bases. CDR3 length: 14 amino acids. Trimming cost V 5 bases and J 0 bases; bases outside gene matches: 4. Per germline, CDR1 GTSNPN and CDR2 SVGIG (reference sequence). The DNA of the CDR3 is TGTGCCTGGGTAGGGACAGGGTCTAACTATGGCTACACCTTC. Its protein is CAWVGTGSNYGYTF.

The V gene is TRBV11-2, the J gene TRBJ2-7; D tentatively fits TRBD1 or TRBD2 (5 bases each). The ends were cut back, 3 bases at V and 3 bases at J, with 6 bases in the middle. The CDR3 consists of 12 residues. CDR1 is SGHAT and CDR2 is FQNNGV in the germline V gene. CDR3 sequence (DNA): TGTGCCAGCAGCTTGGGGGTCTACGAGCAGTACTTC. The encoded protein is CASSLGVYEQYF.

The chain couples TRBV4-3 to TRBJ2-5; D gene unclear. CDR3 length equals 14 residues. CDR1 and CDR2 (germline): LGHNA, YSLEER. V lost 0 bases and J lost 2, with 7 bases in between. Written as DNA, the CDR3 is TGCGCCAGCAGCCAAGAATGGGCTCAAGAGACCCAGTACTTC. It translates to CASSQEWAQETQYF.

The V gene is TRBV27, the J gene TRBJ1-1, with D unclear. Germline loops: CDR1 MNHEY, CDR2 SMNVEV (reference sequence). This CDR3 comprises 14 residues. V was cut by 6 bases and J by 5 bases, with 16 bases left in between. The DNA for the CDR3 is TGTGCCAGCAGACCTGTAGAAAGGAGGACTGAAGCTTTCTTT. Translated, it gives CASRPVERRTEAFF.

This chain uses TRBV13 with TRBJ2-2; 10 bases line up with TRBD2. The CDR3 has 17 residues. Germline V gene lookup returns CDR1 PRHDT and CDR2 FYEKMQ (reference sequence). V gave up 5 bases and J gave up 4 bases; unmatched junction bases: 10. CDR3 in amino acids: CASSQHLAGEVTGELFF. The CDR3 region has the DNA TGTGCCAGCAGCCAGCACCTAGCGGGAGAGGTCACCGGGGAGCTGTTTTTT.

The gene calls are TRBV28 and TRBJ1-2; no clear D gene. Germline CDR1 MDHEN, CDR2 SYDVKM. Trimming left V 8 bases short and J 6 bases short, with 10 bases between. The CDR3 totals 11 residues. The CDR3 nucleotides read TGTGCCAGCCTCGGGATAGATGGCTACACCTTC. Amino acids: CASLGIDGYTF.

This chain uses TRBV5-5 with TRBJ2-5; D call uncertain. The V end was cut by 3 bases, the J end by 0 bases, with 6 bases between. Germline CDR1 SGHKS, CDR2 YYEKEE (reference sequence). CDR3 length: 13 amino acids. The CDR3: CASSYPYQETQYF. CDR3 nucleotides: TGTGCCAGCAGCTATCCCTACCAAGAGACCCAGTACTTC.

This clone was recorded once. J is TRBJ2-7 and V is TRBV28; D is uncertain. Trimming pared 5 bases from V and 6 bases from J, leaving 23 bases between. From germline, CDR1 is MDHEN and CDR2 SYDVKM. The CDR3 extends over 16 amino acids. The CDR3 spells CASSPPTESPPGEQYF. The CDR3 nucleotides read TGTGCCAGCAGTCCCCCCACAGAGTCCCCCCCGGGCGAGCAGTACTTC.

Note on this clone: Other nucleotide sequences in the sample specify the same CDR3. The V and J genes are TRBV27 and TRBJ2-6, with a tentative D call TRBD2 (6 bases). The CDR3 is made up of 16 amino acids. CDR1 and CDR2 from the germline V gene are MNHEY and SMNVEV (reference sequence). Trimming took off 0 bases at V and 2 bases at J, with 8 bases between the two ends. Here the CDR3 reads CASSLSPGAGANVLTF. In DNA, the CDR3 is TGTGCCAGCAGTTTATCCCCGGGGGCTGGGGCCAACGTCCTGACTTTC.